This T cell receptor (beta chain) is drawn from a study of control samples from healthy donors and cancer patients. Germline V gene sequence: CDR1 GTSNPN, CDR2 SVGIG (reference sequence). The CDR3 runs to 13 residues. The ends lost 4 bases at V and 7 bases at J; junction bases unmatched: 6. Profiled with immunoSEQ multiplex PCR; TCRdb holds only in-frame clones, not every one. The data show 210,000 or so clones, 90% to 95% seen once. V is TRBV30 and J is TRBJ2-1; TRBD1 matches at 8 bases. The source is a man younger than 40 in good health. The source material was blood. This CDR3 is CAWKGTGGNEQFF. The CDR3 DNA is TGTGCCTGGAAAGGGACAGGAGGAAATGAGCAGTTCTTC.